This is a list of T cell receptor beta chains from one sample in a study of blood T cells in healthy people across ages. Using its own MiXCR run on the 5' RACE reads, TCRdb lists one record per CDR3 protein. The repertoire holds hundreds of thousands of distinct CDR3 sequences, with over 40% as singletons. What was sequenced was blood. The source of these receptors is an elderly man in good health. Both conserved end residues are part of each CDR3. D genes are given only for firm matches. Clone sizes are given selectively: once, few, many, or a class where the clone is expanded.

clone_size,d_call,j_call,v_call,cdr3_aa,cdr3_nt
few,.,TRBJ1-5,TRBV7-9,CASSLGAGANQPQHF,TGTGCCAGCAGCTTAGGGGCAGGGGCGAATCAGCCCCAGCATTTT
.,.,TRBJ2-1,TRBV4-3,CASSQDLDFQKQFF,TGCGCCAGCAGCCAAGATCTGGACTTTCAAAAGCAGTTCTTC
.,.,TRBJ2-3,TRBV7-9,CASSPQGRGYTDTRYF,TGTGCCAGCAGCCCCCAAGGCAGGGGCTACACAGATACGCGGTATTTT
few,.,TRBJ1-2,TRBV4-3,CASSQALASDGYTF,TGCGCCAGCAGCCAAGCGTTGGCCTCGGATGGCTACACCTTC
many,TRBD2,TRBJ2-3,TRBV28,CASSSAGGADTQYF,TGTGCCAGCAGTTCAGCGGGAGGGGCAGATACGCAGTATTTT
.,.,TRBJ2-5,TRBV18,CAGSTSGETQYF,TGTGCCGGCTCCACTTCCGGGGAGACCCAGTACTTC
.,.,TRBJ2-7,TRBV28,CATKAHFLDEQYF,TGTGCCACCAAAGCCCATTTTTTAGACGAGCAGTACTTC
few,TRBD1,TRBJ1-2,TRBV20-1,CSAFRDRAFGYTF,TGCAGTGCTTTCCGGGACAGGGCATTTGGCTACACCTTC
.,TRBD1,TRBJ2-7,TRBV6-5,CASSPRTGGRSYEQYF,TGTGCCAGCAGTCCAAGGACAGGGGGCAGATCCTACGAGCAGTACTTC
few,TRBD1,TRBJ2-7,TRBV10-1,CASSSGQASYEQYF,TGCGCCAGCAGTTCGGGACAGGCGTCCTACGAGCAGTACTTC
.,.,TRBJ2-1,TRBV7-2,CASHQDRSYNEQFF,TGTGCCAGCCACCAGGACAGATCCTACAATGAGCAGTTCTTC
.,.,TRBJ1-5,TRBV7-9,CASSLGEIQPQHF,TGTGCCAGCAGCTTGGGTGAAATTCAGCCCCAGCATTTT
.,TRBD1,TRBJ2-7,TRBV5-6,CASSPDRGLSYNEQYF,TGTGCCAGCAGCCCAGACAGGGGCCTATCCTACAATGAGCAGTACTTC
.,.,TRBJ1-6,TRBV3-1,CASRKGDAGPFSPLHF,TGTGCCAGCAGGAAGGGGGACGCGGGGCCTTTTTCACCCCTCCACTTT
.,.,TRBJ1-2,TRBV12-3/TRBV12-4,CASSSHDSWGYTF,TGTGCCAGCAGTTCCCACGACAGTTGGGGCTACACCTTC
few,.,TRBJ2-6,TRBV6-2/TRBV6-3,CASMLNSGKPGANVLTF,TGTGCCAGCATGCTAAATTCAGGAAAGCCTGGGGCCAACGTCCTGACTTTC
few,TRBD1,TRBJ2-4,TRBV5-1,CASSRSRGTDIQYF,TGCGCCAGCAGCCGTTCCAGGGGGACGGACATTCAGTACTTC
many,TRBD1,TRBJ2-1,TRBV29-1,CSVGGTGLRNEQFF,TGCAGCGTCGGCGGGACAGGGCTTCGAAATGAGCAGTTCTTC
many,.,TRBJ2-3,TRBV7-2,CASSLQGYTQYF,TGTGCCAGCAGCTTACAGGGGTATACGCAGTATTTT
.,.,TRBJ1-1,TRBV6-2/TRBV6-3,CASSYLNIPRTEAFF,TGTGCCAGCAGTTACCTTAACATCCCTCGGACTGAAGCTTTCTTT
.,TRBD1,TRBJ2-5,TRBV24-1,CATSDQSGTGRINEQYF,TGTGCCACCAGTGACCAAAGTGGGACAGGGAGGATCAATGAGCAGTACTTC
few,TRBD1,TRBJ1-5,TRBV20-1,CSASRTGQDQPQHF,TGCAGTGCTAGTCGGACAGGTCAGGATCAGCCCCAGCATTTT
few,TRBD1,TRBJ2-3,TRBV7-9,CASSTKRTGVETDTQYF,TGTGCCAGCAGCACCAAACGGACAGGGGTTGAAACAGATACGCAGTATTTT
few,.,TRBJ2-5,TRBV5-1,CASSVGAVQETQYF,TGCGCCAGCAGCGTGGGGGCAGTCCAAGAGACCCAGTACTTC
.,.,TRBJ2-5,TRBV20-1,CSARGELRQETQYF,TGCAGTGCTAGAGGCGAGCTCAGACAAGAGACCCAGTACTTC